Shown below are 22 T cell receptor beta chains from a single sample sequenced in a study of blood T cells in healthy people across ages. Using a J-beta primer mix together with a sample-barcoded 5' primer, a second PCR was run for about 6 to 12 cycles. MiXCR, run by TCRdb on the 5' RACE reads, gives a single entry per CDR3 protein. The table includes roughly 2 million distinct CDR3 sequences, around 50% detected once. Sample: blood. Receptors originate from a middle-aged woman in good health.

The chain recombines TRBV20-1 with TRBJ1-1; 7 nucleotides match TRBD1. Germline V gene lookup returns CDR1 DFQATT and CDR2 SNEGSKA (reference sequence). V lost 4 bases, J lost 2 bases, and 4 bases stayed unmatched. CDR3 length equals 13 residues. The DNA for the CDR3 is TGCAGTGCTAAGGGGGCTGGAAACACTGAAGCTTTCTTT. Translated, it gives CSAKGAGNTEAFF.

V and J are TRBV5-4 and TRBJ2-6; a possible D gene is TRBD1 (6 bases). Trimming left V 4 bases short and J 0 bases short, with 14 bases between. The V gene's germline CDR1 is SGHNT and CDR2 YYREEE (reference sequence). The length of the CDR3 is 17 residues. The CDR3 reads CASSPGVPYSGANVLTF. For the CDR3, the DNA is TGTGCCAGCAGCCCAGGGGTCCCTTACTCTGGGGCCAACGTCCTGACTTTC. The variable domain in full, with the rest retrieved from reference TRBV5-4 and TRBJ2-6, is ETGVTQSPTHLIKTRGQQVTLRCSSQSGHNTVSWYQQALGQGPQFIFQYYREEENGRGNFPPRFSGLQFPNYSSELNVNALELDDSALYLCASSPGVPYSGANVLTFGAGSRLTVL.

The CDR3 DNA reads as TGCAGCGTTGAAGATACAGGACTCACAGATACGCAGTATTTT. Protein product: CSVEDTGLTDTQYF. This chain connects TRBV29-1 to TRBJ2-3, with D perhaps matching TRBD1 or TRBD2 (5 bases each). Germline V gives CDR1 SQVTM, CDR2 ANQGSEA. Trimming cost V 0 bases and J 2 bases, with 9 bases left between them. The CDR3 covers 14 residues.

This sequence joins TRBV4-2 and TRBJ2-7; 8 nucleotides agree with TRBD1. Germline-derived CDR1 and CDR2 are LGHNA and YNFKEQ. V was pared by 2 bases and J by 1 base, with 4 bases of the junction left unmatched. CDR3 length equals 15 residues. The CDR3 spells CASSQPDRGSYEQYF. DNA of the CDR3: TGTGCCAGCAGCCAACCCGACAGGGGATCCTACGAGCAGTACTTC.

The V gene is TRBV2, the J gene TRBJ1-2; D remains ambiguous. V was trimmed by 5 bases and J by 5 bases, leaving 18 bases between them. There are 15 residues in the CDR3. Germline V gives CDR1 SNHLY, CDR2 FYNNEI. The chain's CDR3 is CASSLMSSGPYGYTF. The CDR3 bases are TGTGCCAGCAGTCTCATGTCTAGCGGACCTTATGGCTACACCTTC.

CDR3 in DNA: TGTGCCAGCAGCCCCCAGGCTATAATTACAGGGGGCAAGGAGACCCAGTACTTC. This encodes CASSPQAIITGGKETQYF. The J gene is TRBJ2-5, the V gene TRBV7-8, with 9 positions matching TRBD1. V was clipped by 5 bases and J by 5 bases; unmatched bases: 18. The CDR3 loop spans 18 amino acids. Germline CDR1 reads SGHVS; CDR2 reads FQNEAQ.

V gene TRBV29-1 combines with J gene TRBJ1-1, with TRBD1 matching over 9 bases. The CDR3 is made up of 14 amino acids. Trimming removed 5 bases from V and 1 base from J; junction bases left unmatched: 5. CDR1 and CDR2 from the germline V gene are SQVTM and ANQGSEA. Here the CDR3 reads CSVRTGAGNTEAFF. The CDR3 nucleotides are TGCAGCGTTCGGACAGGGGCCGGGAACACTGAAGCTTTCTTT.

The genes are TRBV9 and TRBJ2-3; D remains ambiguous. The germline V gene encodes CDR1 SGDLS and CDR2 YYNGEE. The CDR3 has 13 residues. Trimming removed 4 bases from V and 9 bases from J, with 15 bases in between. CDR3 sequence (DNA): TGTGCCAGCAGCCCGAATCACAAGGACACGCAGTATTTT. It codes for CASSPNHKDTQYF.

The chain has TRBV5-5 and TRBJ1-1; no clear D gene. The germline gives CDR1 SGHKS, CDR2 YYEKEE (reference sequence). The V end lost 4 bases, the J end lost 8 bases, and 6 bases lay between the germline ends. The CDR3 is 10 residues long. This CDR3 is CASSPGEAFF. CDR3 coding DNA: TGTGCCAGCAGCCCAGGAGAAGCTTTCTTT.

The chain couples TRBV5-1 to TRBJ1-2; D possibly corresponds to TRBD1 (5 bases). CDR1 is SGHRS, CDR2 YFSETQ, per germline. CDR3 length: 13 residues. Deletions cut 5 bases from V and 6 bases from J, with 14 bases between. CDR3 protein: CASSFLDSHGYTF. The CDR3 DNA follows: TGCGCCAGCAGTTTCCTAGACAGCCATGGCTACACCTTC.

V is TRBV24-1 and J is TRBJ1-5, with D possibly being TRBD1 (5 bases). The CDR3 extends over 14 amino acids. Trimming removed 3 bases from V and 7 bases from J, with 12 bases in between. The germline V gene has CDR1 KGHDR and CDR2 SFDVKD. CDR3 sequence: CATSDPGRGQPQHF. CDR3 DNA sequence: TGTGCCACCAGTGATCCCGGACGGGGGCAGCCCCAGCATTTT.

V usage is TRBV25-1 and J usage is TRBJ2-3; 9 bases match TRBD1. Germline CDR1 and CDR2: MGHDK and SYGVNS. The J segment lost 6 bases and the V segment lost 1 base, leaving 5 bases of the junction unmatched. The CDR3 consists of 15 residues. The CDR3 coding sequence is TGTGCCAGCAGTGAATTGCCCGGGACAGGGGATACGCAGTATTTT. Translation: CASSELPGTGDTQYF. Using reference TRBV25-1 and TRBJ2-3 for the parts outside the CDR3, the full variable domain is EADIYQTPRYLVIGTGKKITLECSQTMGHDKMYWYQQDPGMELHLIHYSYGVNSTEKGDLSSESTVSRIRTEHFPLTLESARPSHTSQYLCASSELPGTGDTQYFGPGTRLTVL.

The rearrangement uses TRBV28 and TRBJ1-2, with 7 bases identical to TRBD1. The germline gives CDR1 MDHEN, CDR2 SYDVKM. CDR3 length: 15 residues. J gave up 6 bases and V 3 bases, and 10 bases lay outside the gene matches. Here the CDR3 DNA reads TGTGCCAGCAGTTTTTTGGTGGGACAGACCCATGGCTACACCTTC. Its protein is CASSFLVGQTHGYTF.

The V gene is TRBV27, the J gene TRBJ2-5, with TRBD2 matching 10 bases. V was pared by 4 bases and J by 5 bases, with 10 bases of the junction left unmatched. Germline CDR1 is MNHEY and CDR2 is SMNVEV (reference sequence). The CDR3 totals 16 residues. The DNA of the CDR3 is TGTGCCAGCAGTTCCCCCTCCGGGACTAGCGTCGAGACCCAGTACTTC. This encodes CASSSPSGTSVETQYF.

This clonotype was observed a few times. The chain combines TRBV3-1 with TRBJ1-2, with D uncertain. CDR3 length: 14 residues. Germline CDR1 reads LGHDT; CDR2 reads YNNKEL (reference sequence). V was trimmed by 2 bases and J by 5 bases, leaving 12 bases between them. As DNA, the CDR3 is TGTGCCAGCAGCCAAAGGCTTCAGAATTATGGCTACACCTTC. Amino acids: CASSQRLQNYGYTF.

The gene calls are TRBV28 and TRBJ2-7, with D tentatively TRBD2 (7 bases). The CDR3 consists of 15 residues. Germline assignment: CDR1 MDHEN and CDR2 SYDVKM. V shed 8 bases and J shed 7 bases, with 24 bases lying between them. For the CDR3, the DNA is TGTGCCAGCGTCAAGAGAGGGGGGGTTAACAATGAGCAGTACTTC. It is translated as CASVKRGGVNNEQYF. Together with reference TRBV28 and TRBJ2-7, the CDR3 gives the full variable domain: DVKVTQSSRYLVKRTGEKVFLECVQDMDHENMFWYRQDPGLGLRLIYFSYDVKMKEKGDIPEGYSVSREKKERFSLILESASTNQTSMYLCASVKRGGVNNEQYFGPGTRLTVT.

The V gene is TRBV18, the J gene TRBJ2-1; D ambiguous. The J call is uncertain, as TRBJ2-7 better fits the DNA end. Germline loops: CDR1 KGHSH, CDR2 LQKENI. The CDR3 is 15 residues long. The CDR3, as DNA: TGTGCCAGCTCACCCGGTGGCGGTCCCTACAATGAGCAGTACTTC. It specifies CASSPGGGPYNEQYF.

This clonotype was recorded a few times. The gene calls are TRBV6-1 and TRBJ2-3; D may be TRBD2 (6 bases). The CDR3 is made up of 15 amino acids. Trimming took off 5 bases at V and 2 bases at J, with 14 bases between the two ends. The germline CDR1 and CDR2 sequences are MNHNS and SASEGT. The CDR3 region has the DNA TGTGCCAGCAGTAAGACTAGGGCCCCCACAGATACGCAGTATTTT. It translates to CASSKTRAPTDTQYF.

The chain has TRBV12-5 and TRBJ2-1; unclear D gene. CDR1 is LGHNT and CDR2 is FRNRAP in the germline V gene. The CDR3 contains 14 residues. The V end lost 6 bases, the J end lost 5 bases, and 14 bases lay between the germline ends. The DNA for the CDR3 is TGTGCTAGTGGCTTAACCTCTTGGGACAATGAGCAGTTCTTC. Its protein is CASGLTSWDNEQFF.

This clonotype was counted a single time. The CDR3, as DNA: TGTGCCAGCTCACCGGACAGCGGGATGACACCCCTCCACTTT. Residues: CASSPDSGMTPLHF. This chain uses TRBV18 with TRBJ1-6; the D gene is possibly TRBD1 (6 bases). The CDR3 totals 14 residues. V was clipped by 3 bases and J by 11 bases, with 14 bases between them. The germline V gene encodes CDR1 KGHSH and CDR2 LQKENI.

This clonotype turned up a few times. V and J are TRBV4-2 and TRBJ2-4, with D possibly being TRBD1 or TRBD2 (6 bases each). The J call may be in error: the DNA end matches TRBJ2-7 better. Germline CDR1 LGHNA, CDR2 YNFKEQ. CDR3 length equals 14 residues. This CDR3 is CASSQGGAGSEQYF. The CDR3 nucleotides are TGTGCCAGCAGCCAAGGGGGGGCAGGGAGCGAGCAGTACTTC.

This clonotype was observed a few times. CDR3 in amino acids: CASSYSEGPQYF. CDR3 nucleotide sequence: TGTGCCAGCAGTTACTCCGAAGGTCCCCAGTACTTC. J is TRBJ2-5 and V is TRBV6-6, with no clear D. The CDR3 has 12 residues. Trimming removed 0 bases from V and 9 bases from J, with 8 bases in between. Per the germline V gene, CDR1 is MNHNY and CDR2 is SVGAGI (reference sequence).